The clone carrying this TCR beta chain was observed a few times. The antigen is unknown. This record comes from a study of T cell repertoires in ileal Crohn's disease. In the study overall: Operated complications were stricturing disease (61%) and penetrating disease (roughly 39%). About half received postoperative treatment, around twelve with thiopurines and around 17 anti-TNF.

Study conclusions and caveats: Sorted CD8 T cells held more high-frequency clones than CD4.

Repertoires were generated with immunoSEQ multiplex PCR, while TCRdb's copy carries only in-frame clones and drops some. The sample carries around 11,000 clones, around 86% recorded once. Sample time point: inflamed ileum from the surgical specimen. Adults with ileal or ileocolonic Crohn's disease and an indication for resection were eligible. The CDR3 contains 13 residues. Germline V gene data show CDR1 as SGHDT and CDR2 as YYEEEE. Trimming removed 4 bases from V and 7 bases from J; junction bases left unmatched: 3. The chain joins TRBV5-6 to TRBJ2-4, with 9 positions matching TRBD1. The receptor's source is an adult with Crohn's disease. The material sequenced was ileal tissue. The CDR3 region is CASSGTGTNIQYF. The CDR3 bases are TGTGCCAGCAGCGGGACAGGGACGAACATTCAGTACTTC.